These 5 T cell receptor beta chains originate from one sample sequenced in a study of T-cell memory formation after mild COVID-19. Each CDR3 protein is one row after TCRdb ran MiXCR on the 5' RACE reads. The sample shows around 140,000 distinct CDR3 sequences, roughly a quarter of them seen only once. The sequencing input was PBMCs or a T cell subset sorted from them (not recorded which). These TCRs come from an adult woman who had mild COVID-19 (a few samples of this study predate the infection). Cell type and time point are not known.

This clonotype has more than one count but fewer than ten. This sequence joins TRBV18 and TRBJ2-7, with 7 bases matching TRBD2. Germline values: CDR1 KGHSH, CDR2 LQKENI. CDR3 length: 15 amino acids. Trimming at V came to 2 bases and at J to 0 bases, leaving 4 bases not matched to a gene. The CDR3 loop is CASSPSGTTSYEQYF. CDR3 bases: TGTGCCAGCTCACCATCCGGGACTACCTCCTACGAGCAGTACTTC.

The chain joins TRBV4-2 to TRBJ1-2; D gene ambiguous. Trimming shortened V by 6 bases and J by 8 bases, and 10 bases separated the two germline ends. Germline CDR1 reads LGHNA; CDR2 reads YNFKEQ. CDR3 size: 11 residues. Written as DNA, the CDR3 is TGTGCCAGCAGTGGGAAAGGGGGCTACACCTTC. Residues: CASSGKGGYTF.

In DNA, the CDR3 is TGTGCCATCAGTGAGTCTTGGAACTACACCCAAGAGACCCAGTACTTC. It translates to CAISESWNYTQETQYF. This chain links TRBV10-3 with TRBJ2-5; unclear D gene. This CDR3 has 16 amino acids. From germline, CDR1 is ENHRY and CDR2 SYGVKD. Trimming cost V 0 bases and J 1 base, with 12 bases left between them.

The J gene is TRBJ2-2, the V gene TRBV4-1, with D possibly matching TRBD2 (6 bases). Germline V lookup: CDR1 MGHRA, CDR2 YSYEKL. The CDR3 sequence is 14 residues long. Trimming cost V 1 base and J 5 bases, with 8 bases left between them. The CDR3 loop reads CASSQVGGTGELFF. The CDR3 bases are TGCGCCAGCAGCCAAGTGGGGGGTACCGGGGAGCTGTTTTTT.

The rearrangement links TRBV10-3 to TRBJ1-3, with D perhaps matching TRBD1 (5 bases). This CDR3 comprises 14 residues. With 6 bases removed from V and 8 bases from J, the gap between germline ends came to 17 bases. The germline V gene encodes CDR1 ENHRY and CDR2 SYGVKD. The CDR3 DNA follows: TGTGCCATCAGCGGGGACCTTGGTGTGGACACCATATATTTT. Translation gives CAISGDLGVDTIYF.